This T cell receptor (beta chain) is from a study of shared clonotypes between healthy human individuals. Study-level findings and limits: Lower generation probabilities were found for non-shared clonotypes than for those shared by all four donors.

In the authors' methods: In the immunoSEQ data, sequences were junction-only and lacked quality scores, so filtering differed. The protocol was immunoSEQ multiplex PCR, while the TCRdb copy is restricted to in-frame clones and leaves out a portion. V and J calls and clone size come straight from that table; D and trimming were deduced from the DNA. This sample has hundreds of thousands of clones, with 74% found just once. Each of the donors was a healthy adult who was HIV-negative and had not had a recent acute infection or vaccination. In the case of this clone: Its target is unknown.

Trimming took off 5 bases at V and 2 bases at J, with 7 bases between the two ends. CDR3 length: 13 amino acids. Germline CDR1 reads MDHEN; CDR2 reads SYDVKM. The clonotype comes from a woman aged 30 to 39 in good health. The chain uses TRBV28 and TRBJ1-3; D unresolved. Sequencing was done on a sample of memory CD4+ T cells sorted from blood. Subset in this sample: CD45RA-negative fraction. CDR3 amino acids: CASSGLAGNTIYF. The CDR3 DNA is TGTGCCAGCAGTGGCCTCGCTGGAAACACCATATATTTT.